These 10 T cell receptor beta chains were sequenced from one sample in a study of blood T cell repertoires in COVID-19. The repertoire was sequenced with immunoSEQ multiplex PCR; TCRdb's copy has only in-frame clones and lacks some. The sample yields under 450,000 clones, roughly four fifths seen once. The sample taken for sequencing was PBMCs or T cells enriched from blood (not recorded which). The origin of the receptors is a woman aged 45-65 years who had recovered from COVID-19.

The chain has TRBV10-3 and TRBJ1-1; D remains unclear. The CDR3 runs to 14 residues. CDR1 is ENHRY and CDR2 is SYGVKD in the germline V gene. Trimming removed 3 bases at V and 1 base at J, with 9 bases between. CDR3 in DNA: TGTGCCATCAGTGATCCGGGAACGAACACTGAAGCTTTCTTT. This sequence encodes CAISDPGTNTEAFF.

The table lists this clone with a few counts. The CDR3 spells CASSQELSGRTYEQYF. The CDR3 coding sequence is TGTGCCAGCAGCCAAGAACTCAGCGGGAGGACTTACGAGCAGTACTTC. The chain employs TRBV4-2 and TRBJ2-7, with TRBD2 matching over 9 bases. The V gene end was trimmed by 0 bases and the J gene end by 4 bases; junction bases not matched to a gene: 7. Germline V gene lookup returns CDR1 LGHNA and CDR2 YNFKEQ. This CDR3 has 16 residues.

The CDR3 loop is CASSLEARTEAFF. CDR3 in DNA: TGTGCCAGCAGCTTAGAAGCCCGCACTGAAGCTTTCTTT. This chain links TRBV11-2 with TRBJ1-1; no clear D gene. Germline CDR1 SGHAT, CDR2 FQNNGV. V was trimmed by 0 bases and J by 4 bases, leaving 6 bases between them. CDR3 length: 13 residues.

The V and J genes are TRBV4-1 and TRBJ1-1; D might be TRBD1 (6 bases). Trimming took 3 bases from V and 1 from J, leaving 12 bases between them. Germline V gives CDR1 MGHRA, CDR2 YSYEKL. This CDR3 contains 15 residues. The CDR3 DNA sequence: TGCGCCAGCAGCCACCGAACAGGGCCGAACACTGAAGCTTTCTTT. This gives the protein CASSHRTGPNTEAFF.

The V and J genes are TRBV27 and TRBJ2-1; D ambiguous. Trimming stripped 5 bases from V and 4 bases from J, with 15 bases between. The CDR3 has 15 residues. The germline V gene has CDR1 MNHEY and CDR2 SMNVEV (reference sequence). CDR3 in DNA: TGTGCCAGCAGTCCACTCTCGCCACTATACAATGAGCAGTTCTTC. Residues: CASSPLSPLYNEQFF.

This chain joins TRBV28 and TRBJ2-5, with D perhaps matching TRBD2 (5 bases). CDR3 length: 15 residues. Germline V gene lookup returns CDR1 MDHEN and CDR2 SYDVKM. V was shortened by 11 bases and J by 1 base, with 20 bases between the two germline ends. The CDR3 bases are TGTGCCGCCCAGCCCCCCCGCGGAGGCCAAGAGACCCAGTACTTC. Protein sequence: CAAQPPRGGQETQYF.

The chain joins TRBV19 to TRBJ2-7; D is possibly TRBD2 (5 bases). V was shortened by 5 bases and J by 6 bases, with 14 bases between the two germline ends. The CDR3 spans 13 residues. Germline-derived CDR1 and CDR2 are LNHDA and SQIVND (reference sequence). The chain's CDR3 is CASSLDRAGEQYF. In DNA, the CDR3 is TGTGCCAGTAGTCTGGACCGCGCGGGCGAGCAGTACTTC.

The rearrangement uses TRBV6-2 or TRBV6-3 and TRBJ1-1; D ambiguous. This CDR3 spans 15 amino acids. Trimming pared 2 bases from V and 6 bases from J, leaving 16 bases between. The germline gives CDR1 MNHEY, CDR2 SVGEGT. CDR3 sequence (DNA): TGTGCCAGCAGTTACAGGCTAGGTGGGAGCGCTGAAGCTTTCTTT. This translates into CASSYRLGGSAEAFF.

The CDR3 here is CASSSGLRGQFF. In DNA form, the CDR3 reads TGTGCCAGCAGCTCGGGACTCCGCGGGCAGTTCTTC. This rearrangement joins TRBV7-2 to TRBJ2-1, with D possibly being TRBD2 (6 bases). CDR3 size: 12 residues. V lost 4 bases and J lost 12, with 13 bases in between. The germline V gene has CDR1 SGHTA and CDR2 FQGNSA. Full variable domain (outside the CDR3, taken from reference TRBV7-2 and TRBJ2-1): GAGVSQSPSNKVTEKGKDVELRCDPISGHTALYWYRQSLGQGLEFLIYFQGNSAPDKSGLPSDRFSAERTGGSVSTLTIQRTQQEDSAVYLCASSSGLRGQFFGPGTRLTVL.

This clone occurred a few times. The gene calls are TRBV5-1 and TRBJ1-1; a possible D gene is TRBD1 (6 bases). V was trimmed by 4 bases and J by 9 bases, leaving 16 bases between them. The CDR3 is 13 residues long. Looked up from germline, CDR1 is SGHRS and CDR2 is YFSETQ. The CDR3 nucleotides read TGCGCCAGCAGCCCAGGGGACGCCGCCCAAGCTTTCTTT. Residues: CASSPGDAAQAFF.